Listed below are T cell receptor beta chains from one sample, sequenced in a study of blood T cell repertoires in COVID-19. TCRdb's copy holds only in-frame clones and misses some; the assay was immunoSEQ multiplex PCR. The sample yields around 100,000 clones, approximately 87% seen once. Material for sequencing was peripheral blood. The receptor source for this set is a human donor in a cohort sampled during active COVID-19. Both conserved end residues are trimmed from each CDR3. D genes are given only for firm matches.

TRBV12-3/TRBV12-4	TRBD1	TRBJ1-2	ASSLQGTYGYT
TRBV6-5	-	TRBJ2-1	ASGTGGYNEQF
TRBV15	TRBD1	TRBJ2-5	ATSKTGVRQETQY
TRBV7-9	-	TRBJ1-5	ASSPTSGPSNQPQH
TRBV29-1	-	TRBJ2-7	SVAPGGALEQY
TRBV6-5	-	TRBJ1-6	ASSYREGSPLH
TRBV6-6	-	TRBJ2-7	ASTGSAIEGAYEQY
TRBV2	TRBD2	TRBJ2-7	ASSALSGRVNEQY
TRBV2	-	TRBJ2-7	ASRSSSYEQY
TRBV4-3	TRBD2	TRBJ2-2	ASSQEHVAGSNTGELF
TRBV11-2	TRBD1	TRBJ1-2	ASSPTGTGGYGYT
TRBV4-1	-	TRBJ1-5	ASSQEVAPSAPQH
TRBV3-1/TRBV3-2	-	TRBJ2-1	ASSQISGNEQF
TRBV14	TRBD1	TRBJ1-1	ASSLHRGTEAF
TRBV14	-	TRBJ1-3	ASSNPGVPSGNTIY
TRBV10-3	-	TRBJ2-1	AISESPGDVGNEQF
TRBV29-1	TRBD1	TRBJ2-1	SVARGQGGDEQF
TRBV11-3	TRBD2	TRBJ2-1	ASSLVAGGGEQF
TRBV2	TRBD2	TRBJ2-3	ASSPTRLADFGGTDTQY
TRBV15	TRBD1	TRBJ2-2	ATSNRDRGYRGELF
TRBV9	TRBD1	TRBJ1-4	ASSVATGESEKLF
TRBV6-5	TRBD1	TRBJ2-7	ASRPPTGHPYEQY
TRBV5-3	TRBD2	TRBJ2-7	ARSLAGRTSGISYEQY
TRBV7-9	TRBD2	TRBJ2-1	ASTNTLGTSGSNEQF
TRBV7-8	-	TRBJ2-2	ASSSPLAGELF
TRBV6-5	TRBD1	TRBJ1-6	ASSPRGQNNSPLH
TRBV18	-	TRBJ2-2	ASSPTGTLSTGELF
TRBV4-3	TRBD1	TRBJ2-5	ASSQDRQGGLETQY
TRBV7-8	-	TRBJ2-7	ASSPRRGRTSYEQY
TRBV14	TRBD1	TRBJ2-7	ASSQYRGISYEQY
TRBV7-2	TRBD2	TRBJ2-7	ASSLGAWTSGGSSYEQY
TRBV2	TRBD1	TRBJ1-2	ASSSDRVGYGYT
TRBV2	TRBD2	TRBJ2-3	ASSPGLAGTDTQY
TRBV27	-	TRBJ2-3	ASRIRGGGRTASTDTQY
TRBV6-1	TRBD2	TRBJ2-1	ASSGRTSGRALSYNEQF
TRBV9	-	TRBJ2-7	ASSPQITDEQY
TRBV28	-	TRBJ1-2	ASSPPGVRVDGYT
TRBV28	TRBD2	TRBJ2-7	ASSSPPSGSYEQY
TRBV5-1	TRBD1	TRBJ1-1	ASSHQSGTANTEAF
TRBV2	-	TRBJ2-7	ASSEAWDNEQY
TRBV2	-	TRBJ2-1	ASSLNYAVTFNEQF
TRBV28	-	TRBJ1-1	ASSGRREDTEAF
TRBV27	TRBD2	TRBJ2-7	ASSLGLAGAYEQY
TRBV7-2	TRBD2	TRBJ2-1	ASSHPPAGGSNEQF
TRBV18	-	TRBJ2-3	ASSPRGASTDTQY
TRBV28	TRBD1	TRBJ2-5	ASSLPATGPGRETQY